This TCR beta chain was captured in a study of shared clonotypes between healthy human individuals. Study-wide background: Each donor contributed plates that comprised three CD4 naive, three CD4 memory, two CD8 naive and one CD8 memory.

Sequenced by immunoSEQ multiplex PCR; TCRdb stores in-frame clones only, minus some. Among approximately 2.4 million clones listed, roughly 95% were seen once. General study results and limits: The rarefaction results pointed to incomplete sorted-subset sequencing despite large depth. Sharing of clonotypes among donors was expected to vary with sequencing depth. Estimated richness values were generally larger in naive subsets than in memory subsets.

Trimming left V 2 bases short and J 4 bases short, with 14 bases between. CDR1 and CDR2 (germline): PRHDT, FYEKMQ (reference sequence). The CDR3 contains 16 residues. Points on this clone: Antigen: not known.

V is TRBV13 and J is TRBJ1-4; D unresolved. This TCR came from a man in his late teens or twenties in good health. Sequenced sample: naive CD4+ T cells sorted from blood. Indicated subset: CD45RA+ positively selected. The CDR3 reads CASSLFISAGNEKLFF. The CDR3 DNA follows: TGTGCCAGCAGCTTATTCATTAGCGCGGGTAATGAAAAACTGTTTTTT.